This TCR beta chain was sequenced in a study of response to subunit inactivated influenza vaccine. Study-wide points: Few additional T cells are recruited per seasonal influenza vaccination, authors suggested.

This CDR3 contains 15 residues. Trimming removed 1 base from V and 4 bases from J, with 10 bases in between. Germline CDR1 and CDR2: LGHNA and YNFKEQ. TCRdb reanalysed the RT-PCR reads using MiXCR and keeps one entry per CDR3 protein. Among about half a million distinct CDR3 sequences listed, approximately 7.1% were seen once. This clonotype was recorded a few times. Antigen unknown. The sequences come from PBMCs from blood, collected roughly 24 months after vaccination. The V and J genes are TRBV4-2 and TRBJ2-2, with D uncertain. This TCR came from a man aged 45 to 75 who received an inactivated influenza vaccine. The CDR3 DNA reads as TGTGCCAGCAGCCAAGTCTCTTTTCGCACCGGGGAGCTGTTTTTT. As protein: CASSQVSFRTGELFF.